A single sample gave rise to the 26 T cell receptor beta chains below, sequenced in a study of beta chain features in type 1 diabetes. The investigators reverse transcribed all of the isolated RNA, so they sequenced expressed TCRB transcripts. Produced via immunoSEQ multiplex PCR; TCRdb's table is partial and in-frame only. The table includes 810,000 or so clones, about a sixth detected once. Sequencing used naive CD4+ T cells from blood. The receptors were sampled from a woman aged 18-30 years in good health.

DNA for the CDR3: TGTGCCAGCAGCCCCCAAGCGGGAGGGCAAAGCGGGGAGCTGTTTTTT. Translating gives CASSPQAGGQSGELFF. The rearrangement links TRBV7-2 to TRBJ2-2; 10 bases fit TRBD2. This CDR3 is 16 amino acids long. Germline CDR1 SGHTA, CDR2 FQGNSA. Germline trimming cut 5 bases from V and 7 bases from J; bases unmatched to any gene: 10. Drawing the rest from reference TRBV7-2 and TRBJ2-2, the complete variable domain is GAGVSQSPSNKVTEKGKDVELRCDPISGHTALYWYRQSLGQGLEFLIYFQGNSAPDKSGLPSDRFSAERTGGSVSTLTIQRTQQEDSAVYLCASSPQAGGQSGELFFGEGSRLTVL.

Only a few counts were recorded for this clone. The chain is built from TRBV5-1 and TRBJ2-1, with 12 bases lining up with TRBD2. This CDR3 contains 20 residues. Unmatched junction bases numbered 17, after V lost 1 base and J lost 6 bases. Looked up from germline, CDR1 is SGHRS and CDR2 is YFSETQ. The CDR3 bases are TGCGCCAGCAGCTTGCTTCGGGCTAGCGGGAGGGCCGTAGGCGGCAATGAGCAGTTCTTC. Its translation: CASSLLRASGRAVGGNEQFF.

This clone came up a few times. V gene TRBV29-1 combines with J gene TRBJ2-3, with D perhaps matching TRBD2 (6 bases). The V end lost 2 bases, the J end lost 2 bases, and 11 bases lay between the germline ends. The CDR3 extends over 14 amino acids. Germline V CDR1 and CDR2: SQVTM, ANQGSEA. For the CDR3, the DNA is TGCAGCGTTGAAACCCCGGGAGCCACAGATACGCAGTATTTT. This gives the protein CSVETPGATDTQYF.

The rearrangement joins TRBV7-2 to TRBJ2-6; a weak D match, TRBD2 (6 bases). Germline V CDR1 and CDR2: SGHTA, FQGNSA. The CDR3 loop spans 15 amino acids. V lost 4 bases and J 9 bases, leaving 16 bases between the germline ends. The CDR3 nucleotides are TGTGCCAGCAGCTCCGTACCCCGGGGGAGCAACGTCCTGACTTTC. Residues: CASSSVPRGSNVLTF.

V and J are TRBV18 and TRBJ2-1, with D hard to call. Trimming took off 2 bases at V and 4 bases at J, with 15 bases between the two ends. CDR3 size: 16 residues. Germline V gives CDR1 KGHSH, CDR2 LQKENI. CDR3 region: CASSPSSGVRYNEQFF. The CDR3 DNA reads as TGTGCCAGCTCACCATCTTCAGGCGTCCGATACAATGAGCAGTTCTTC.

The rearrangement joins TRBV28 to TRBJ1-1; no firm D call. V was shortened by 6 bases and J by 2 bases, with 19 bases between the two germline ends. Germline V gives CDR1 MDHEN, CDR2 SYDVKM. This CDR3 has 16 residues. The CDR3 bases are TGTGCCAGCAGCTTTAGGGCCTGGGGATCCAACACTGAAGCTTTCTTT. Amino acids: CASSFRAWGSNTEAFF.

This clone was seen only a few times. V and J are TRBV18 and TRBJ2-7, with D unclear. The CDR3 covers 15 residues. In germline, CDR1 is KGHSH, CDR2 LQKENI. V was trimmed by 3 bases and J by 4 bases, leaving 16 bases between them. Written as DNA, the CDR3 is TGTGCCAGCTCACCGGGATCTACTTTCTTATACGAGCAGTACTTC. Protein: CASSPGSTFLYEQYF.

The J gene is TRBJ1-2, the V gene TRBV6-1; D remains unclear. V was clipped by 0 bases and J by 7 bases, with 9 bases between them. The CDR3 has 13 residues. CDR1 MNHNS and CDR2 SASEGT come from the germline V gene. DNA for the CDR3: TGTGCCAGCAGTGAAGCTAGGGTGTCTGGCTACACCTTC. Protein product: CASSEARVSGYTF.

Comments on this clone: Within the sample, other DNA sequences also encode this same CDR3. The genes are TRBV5-1 and TRBJ1-5; D unclear. This CDR3 has 14 residues. Trimming shortened V by 0 bases and J by 2 bases, and 6 bases separated the two germline ends. Germline CDR1 is SGHRS and CDR2 is YFSETQ. CDR3: CASSLAPGNQPQHF. In DNA, the CDR3 is TGCGCCAGCAGCTTGGCGCCTGGCAATCAGCCCCAGCATTTT.

This clone has only a few counts. The chain has TRBV7-2 and TRBJ1-4; 8 nucleotides agree with TRBD1. The CDR3 is 15 residues long. V was clipped by 4 bases and J by 5 bases; unmatched bases: 6. The germline CDR1 and CDR2 sequences are SGHTA and FQGNSA. CDR3 loop: CASSSRQGLNEKLFF. CDR3 coding DNA: TGTGCCAGCAGCTCCAGACAGGGGCTAAATGAAAAACTGTTTTTT. Combining the CDR3 with reference TRBV7-2 and TRBJ1-4 gives the whole variable domain GAGVSQSPSNKVTEKGKDVELRCDPISGHTALYWYRQSLGQGLEFLIYFQGNSAPDKSGLPSDRFSAERTGGSVSTLTIQRTQQEDSAVYLCASSSRQGLNEKLFFGSGTQLSVL.

A word on this clone: Other nucleotide sequences in the sample specify the same CDR3. The V gene is TRBV18, the J gene TRBJ2-7, with 10 bases identical to TRBD1. The length of the CDR3 is 13 residues. Germline V lookup: CDR1 KGHSH, CDR2 LQKENI. V lost 3 bases and J lost 5; bases outside the gene matches: 1. CDR3 nucleotide sequence: TGTGCCAGCTCACCGGGGACAGGGGACGAGCAGTACTTC. It specifies CASSPGTGDEQYF.

This clone was seen more than once but under ten times. This rearrangement joins TRBV9 to TRBJ2-3; D uncertain. The CDR3 runs to 14 residues. The germline V gene encodes CDR1 SGDLS and CDR2 YYNGEE. Deletions cut 0 bases from V and 5 bases from J, with 10 bases between. The CDR3 protein is CASSVAHMGDTQYF. Written as DNA, the CDR3 is TGTGCCAGCAGCGTAGCCCACATGGGAGATACGCAGTATTTT.

In this sample, this clone turned up a few times. V usage is TRBV19 and J usage is TRBJ2-1, with 9 bases lining up with TRBD1. The CDR3 has 16 residues. V shed 5 bases, J shed 5 bases, and the junction held 10 bases outside the gene matches. Germline CDR1 LNHDA, CDR2 SQIVND (reference sequence). The CDR3 sequence is CASSARAGTGHNEQFF. For the CDR3, the DNA is TGTGCCAGTAGTGCACGCGCGGGGACAGGGCACAATGAGCAGTTCTTC.

This chain uses TRBV7-8 with TRBJ2-5; D is possibly TRBD1 (5 bases). CDR1 is SGHVS, CDR2 FQNEAQ, per germline. Between the trimmed V and J ends, which lost 1 base and 4 bases, there was a span of 16 bases. There are 16 residues in the CDR3. CDR3 bases: TGTGCCAGCAGCTTAGATGCCTCAGGGTTGGGAGAGACCCAGTACTTC. Amino acid sequence: CASSLDASGLGETQYF.

The chain carries TRBV7-9 and TRBJ1-1, with 9 bases that match TRBD1. CDR1 is SEHNR and CDR2 is FQNEAQ in the germline V gene (reference sequence). This CDR3 region has 14 residues. Germline trimming cut 3 bases from V and 7 bases from J; bases unmatched to any gene: 6. The chain's CDR3 is CASSLGTGWNEAFF. The CDR3 nucleotides read TGTGCCAGCAGCTTGGGGACAGGGTGGAATGAAGCTTTCTTT. The variable domain in full, completed from reference TRBV7-9 and TRBJ1-1, reads DTGVSQNPRHKITKRGQNVTFRCDPISEHNRLYWYRQTLGQGPEFLTYFQNEAQLEKSRLLSDRFSAERPKGSFSTLEIQRTEQGDSAMYLCASSLGTGWNEAFFGQGTRLTVV.

This clone was detected only a few times. V usage is TRBV18 and J usage is TRBJ2-2, with D possibly TRBD1 on 6 matching bases. The CDR3 spans 16 residues. Germline V lookup: CDR1 KGHSH, CDR2 LQKENI. The V and J ends lost 2 bases and 1 base respectively, with 11 bases between them. This CDR3 is CASSPNRARNTGELFF. The CDR3 nucleotides are TGTGCCAGCTCACCAAACAGGGCGCGGAACACCGGGGAGCTGTTTTTT.

This sequence joins TRBV5-6 and TRBJ2-5; D uncertain. The J call may be wrong; the DNA end is better matched by TRBJ2-7. The germline CDR1 and CDR2 sequences are SGHDT and YYEEEE. The CDR3 contains 11 residues. In DNA, the CDR3 is TGTGCCAGCAGCGCGGAATACGAGCAGTACTTC. It is translated as CASSAEYEQYF.

This clone came up a few times. The rearrangement joins TRBV4-2 to TRBJ1-2, with 8 bases aligning to TRBD1. Per germline, CDR1 LGHNA and CDR2 YNFKEQ. This CDR3 comprises 14 residues. V shed 6 bases and J 3 bases; nucleotides not matched to a gene: 6. DNA for the CDR3: TGTGCCAGCAGTCGACAGGGGTGGGACTATGGCTACACCTTC. This codes for CASSRQGWDYGYTF.

This clone was counted between two and nine times. Different DNA sequences within this sample yield the same CDR3. The chain employs TRBV28 and TRBJ2-7; D is uncertain. V was shortened by 5 bases and J by 1 base, with 6 bases between the two germline ends. This CDR3 region has 12 residues. Germline values: CDR1 MDHEN, CDR2 SYDVKM. The DNA of the CDR3 is TGTGCCAGCAGTCAAAGGTCCTACGAGCAGTACTTC. Amino acid sequence: CASSQRSYEQYF.

The chain is built from TRBV7-8 and TRBJ1-2; TRBD1 matches at 7 bases. The CDR3 is 14 amino acids. With V trimmed by 5 bases and J by 2 bases, 5 bases remained unmatched. Germline V gene sequence: CDR1 SGHVS, CDR2 FQNEAQ. Here the CDR3 DNA reads TGTGCCAGCAGCCGCGGGACAGTGAACTATGGCTACACCTTC. It translates to CASSRGTVNYGYTF. Looking up the rest from reference TRBV7-8 and TRBJ1-2 gives the full variable domain: GAGVSQSPRYKVAKRGQDVALRCDPISGHVSLFWYQQALGQGPEFLTYFQNEAQLDKSGLPSDRFFAERPEGSVSTLKIQRTQQEDSAVYLCASSRGTVNYGYTFGSGTRLTVV.

The rearrangement joins TRBV9 to TRBJ2-2; D is undetermined. Germline V CDR1 and CDR2: SGDLS, YYNGEE. V gave up 3 bases and J gave up 3 bases, with 9 bases separating them. The CDR3 has 14 residues. CDR3 in amino acids: CASSADTYTGELFF. CDR3 nucleotides: TGTGCCAGCAGCGCGGATACGTACACCGGGGAGCTGTTTTTT. Drawing the rest from reference TRBV9 and TRBJ2-2, the complete variable domain is DSGVTQTPKHLITATGQRVTLRCSPRSGDLSVYWYQQSLDQGLQFLIQYYNGEERAKGNILERFSAQQFPDLHSELNLSSLELGDSALYFCASSADTYTGELFFGEGSRLTVL.

This chain connects TRBV4-2 to TRBJ2-2; 14 nucleotides line up with TRBD2. From germline, CDR1 is LGHNA and CDR2 YNFKEQ. V lost 1 base to trimming and J lost 5 bases; unmatched junction nucleotides: 6. This CDR3 spans 18 amino acids. DNA of the CDR3: TGTGCCAGCAGCCAAGTAAGACTAGCGGGAGGGAGGACCGGGGAGCTGTTTTTT. This sequence encodes CASSQVRLAGGRTGELFF.

In its sample, this clone was seen a few times. The chain is built from TRBV5-1 and TRBJ1-4; D is uncertain. This CDR3 is built from 14 residues. V dropped 4 bases and J dropped 4 bases, with 11 bases sitting between them. CDR1 is SGHRS and CDR2 is YFSETQ in the germline V gene. The CDR3 loop is CASSGSPHNEKLFF. The CDR3 DNA reads as TGCGCCAGCAGCGGCAGCCCACATAATGAAAAACTGTTTTTT.

A remark on this clone: At one end, the junction sequence differs from germline, possibly due to a read error. This chain uses TRBV28 with TRBJ2-5; possible D gene TRBD1, 6 bases. The CDR3 totals 14 residues. Germline loops: CDR1 MDHEN, CDR2 SYDVKM. The CDR3, as DNA: TGTGCCAGCAGAACCGGTGGGGGCCAAAAGACCCAGTACTTC. Protein: CASRTGGGQKTQYF.

The V and J genes are TRBV14 and TRBJ2-1; D may match TRBD1 or TRBD2 (6 bases each). V lost 4 bases to trimming and J lost 8 bases, with 18 bases between them. Germline CDR1 reads SGHDN; CDR2 reads FVKESK. The CDR3 loop spans 15 amino acids. This CDR3 reads CASSRRRGRLDEQFF. The CDR3 nucleotides are TGTGCCAGCAGCCGACGTAGGGGGAGGCTGGATGAGCAGTTCTTC.

Notes on this clone: The sample carries other DNA sequences with the same CDR3. This chain links TRBV2 with TRBJ2-7; D not certain. Per the germline V gene, CDR1 is SNHLY and CDR2 is FYNNEI. The CDR3 extends over 13 amino acids. V was cut by 6 bases and J by 0 bases, with 9 bases left in between. The DNA for the CDR3 is TGTGCCAGCAGCCCGGATAACTCCTACGAGCAGTACTTC. Translated, it gives CASSPDNSYEQYF.